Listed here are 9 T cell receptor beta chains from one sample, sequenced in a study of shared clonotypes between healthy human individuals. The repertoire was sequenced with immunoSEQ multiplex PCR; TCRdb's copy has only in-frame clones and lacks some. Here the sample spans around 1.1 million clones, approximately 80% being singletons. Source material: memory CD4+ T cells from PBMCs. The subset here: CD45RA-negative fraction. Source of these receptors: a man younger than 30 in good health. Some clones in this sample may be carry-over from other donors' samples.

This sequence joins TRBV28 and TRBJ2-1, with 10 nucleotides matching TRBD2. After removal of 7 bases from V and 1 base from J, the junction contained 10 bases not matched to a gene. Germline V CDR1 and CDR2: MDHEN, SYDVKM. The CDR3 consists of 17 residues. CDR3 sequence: CASTTGASGSSYNEQFF. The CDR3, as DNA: TGTGCCAGCACCACGGGGGCTAGCGGGAGTTCCTACAATGAGCAGTTCTTC.

The CDR3 region has the DNA TGTGCCAGCAGTGAATCCTCCCTCGAGCAGTACTTC. This sequence encodes CASSESSLEQYF. This rearrangement joins TRBV2 to TRBJ2-7; D is unresolved. CDR3 size: 12 residues. V was shortened by 2 bases and J by 6 bases, with 8 bases between the two germline ends. CDR1 is SNHLY, CDR2 FYNNEI, per germline.

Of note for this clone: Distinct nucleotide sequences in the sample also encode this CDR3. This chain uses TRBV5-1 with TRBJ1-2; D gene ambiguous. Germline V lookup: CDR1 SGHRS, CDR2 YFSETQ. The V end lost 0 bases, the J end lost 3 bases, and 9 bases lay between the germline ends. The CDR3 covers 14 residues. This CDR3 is CASSLGRVDYGYTF. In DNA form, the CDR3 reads TGCGCCAGCAGCTTGGGAAGGGTGGACTATGGCTACACCTTC.

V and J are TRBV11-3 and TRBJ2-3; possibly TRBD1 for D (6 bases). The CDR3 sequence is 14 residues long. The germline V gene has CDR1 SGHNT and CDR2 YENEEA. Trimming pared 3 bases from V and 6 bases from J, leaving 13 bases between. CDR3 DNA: TGTGCCAGCAGCTTCGGACAGCTCAGGGATACGCAGTATTTT. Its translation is CASSFGQLRDTQYF.

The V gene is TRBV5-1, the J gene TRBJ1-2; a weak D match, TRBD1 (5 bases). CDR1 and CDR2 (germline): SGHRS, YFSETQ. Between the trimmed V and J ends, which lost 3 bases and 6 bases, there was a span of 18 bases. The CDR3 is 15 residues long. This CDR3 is CASSSLDGAIDGYTF. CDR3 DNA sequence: TGCGCCAGCAGCTCTCTAGATGGGGCTATTGATGGCTACACCTTC.

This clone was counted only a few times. The CDR3: CASSLKSGDEQFF. In DNA form, the CDR3 reads TGTGCCAGCAGCTTGAAATCGGGGGATGAGCAGTTCTTC. V and J are TRBV5-6 and TRBJ2-1; possibly TRBD2 for D (6 bases). Germline V gives CDR1 SGHDT, CDR2 YYEEEE. V shed 1 base and J shed 8 bases, with 10 bases lying between them. The CDR3 has 13 amino acids.

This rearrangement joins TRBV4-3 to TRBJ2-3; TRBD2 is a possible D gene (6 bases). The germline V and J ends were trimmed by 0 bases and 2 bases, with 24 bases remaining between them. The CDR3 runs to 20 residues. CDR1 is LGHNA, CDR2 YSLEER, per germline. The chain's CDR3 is CASSQDRRDPPLGPTDTQYF. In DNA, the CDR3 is TGCGCCAGCAGCCAAGATCGGAGGGATCCCCCCTTGGGGCCCACAGATACGCAGTATTTT.

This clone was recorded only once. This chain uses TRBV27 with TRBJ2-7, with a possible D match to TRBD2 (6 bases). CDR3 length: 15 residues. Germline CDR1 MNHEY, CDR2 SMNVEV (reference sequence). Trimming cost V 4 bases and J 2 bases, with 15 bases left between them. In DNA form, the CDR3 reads TGTGCCAGCAGTTCGATCGGGACTCTTGCCTACGAGCAGTACTTC. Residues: CASSSIGTLAYEQYF.

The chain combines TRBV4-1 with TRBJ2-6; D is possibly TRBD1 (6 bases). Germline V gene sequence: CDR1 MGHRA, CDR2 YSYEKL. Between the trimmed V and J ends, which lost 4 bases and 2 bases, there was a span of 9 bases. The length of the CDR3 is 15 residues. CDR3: CASSPYRAGANVLTF. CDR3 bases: TGCGCCAGCAGCCCCTACAGGGCTGGGGCCAACGTCCTGACTTTC.